This record concerns one T cell receptor (beta chain) sequence. Its target is not known. These data come from a study of shared clonotypes between healthy human individuals. Study-wide findings and caveats: The researchers took only blood, and tissue repertoires probably look different. It was observed that about 5% of naive CD4 clonotypes were shared across four donors.

Produced via immunoSEQ multiplex PCR; TCRdb's table is partial and in-frame only. The repertoire includes under 850,000 clones, 72% of them detected once, and roughly 1.8% sits in the top ten. CDR3 length equals 15 residues. Trimming at V came to 6 bases and at J to 7 bases, leaving 10 bases not matched to a gene. The germline CDR1 and CDR2 sequences are ENHRY and SYGVKD. V and J are TRBV10-3 and TRBJ2-1, with 9 bases fitting TRBD1. The sequence came from a woman aged 25 to 39 in good health. Input material: memory CD4+ T cells sorted from blood. Indicated subset: CD45RA-negative fraction. The CDR3 spells CAIRITQGAWNEQFF. Here the CDR3 DNA reads TGTGCCATCAGGATTACACAGGGGGCGTGGAATGAGCAGTTCTTC.